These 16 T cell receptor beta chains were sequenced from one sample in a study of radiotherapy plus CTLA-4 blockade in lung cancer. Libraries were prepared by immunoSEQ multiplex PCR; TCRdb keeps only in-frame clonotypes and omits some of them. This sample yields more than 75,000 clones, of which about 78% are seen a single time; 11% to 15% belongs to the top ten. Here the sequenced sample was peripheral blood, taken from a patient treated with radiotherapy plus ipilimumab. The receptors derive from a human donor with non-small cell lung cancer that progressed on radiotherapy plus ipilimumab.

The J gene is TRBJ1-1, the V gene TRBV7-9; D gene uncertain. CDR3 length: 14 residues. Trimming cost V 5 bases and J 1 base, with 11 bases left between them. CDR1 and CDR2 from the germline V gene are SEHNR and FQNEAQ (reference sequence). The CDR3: CASSREPENTEAFF. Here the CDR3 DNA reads TGTGCCAGCAGCAGGGAACCAGAGAACACTGAAGCTTTCTTT. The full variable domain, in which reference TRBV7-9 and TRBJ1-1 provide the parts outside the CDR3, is DTGVSQNPRHKITKRGQNVTFRCDPISEHNRLYWYRQTLGQGPEFLTYFQNEAQLEKSRLLSDRFSAERPKGSFSTLEIQRTEQGDSAMYLCASSREPENTEAFFGQGTRLTVV.

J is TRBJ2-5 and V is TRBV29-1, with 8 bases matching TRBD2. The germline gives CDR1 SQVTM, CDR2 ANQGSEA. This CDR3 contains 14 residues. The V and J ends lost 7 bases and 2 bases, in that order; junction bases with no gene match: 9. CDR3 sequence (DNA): TGCAGCGCCACGGGACTAGGAATTCAAGAGACCCAGTACTTC. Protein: CSATGLGIQETQYF.

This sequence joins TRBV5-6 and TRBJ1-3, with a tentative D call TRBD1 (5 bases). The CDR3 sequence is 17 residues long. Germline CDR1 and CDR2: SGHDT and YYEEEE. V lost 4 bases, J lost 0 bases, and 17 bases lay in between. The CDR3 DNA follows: TGTGCCAGCAGCCCCCCCGGGATAGGGGCCTCTGGAAACACCATATATTTT. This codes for CASSPPGIGASGNTIYF.

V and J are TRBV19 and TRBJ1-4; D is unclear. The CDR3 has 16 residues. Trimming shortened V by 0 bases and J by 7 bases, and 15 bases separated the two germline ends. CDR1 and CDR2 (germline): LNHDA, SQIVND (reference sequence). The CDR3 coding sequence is TGTGCCAGTAGTATAGAGAGTAAAGGGAGAATTGAAAAACTGTTTTTT. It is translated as CASSIESKGRIEKLFF.

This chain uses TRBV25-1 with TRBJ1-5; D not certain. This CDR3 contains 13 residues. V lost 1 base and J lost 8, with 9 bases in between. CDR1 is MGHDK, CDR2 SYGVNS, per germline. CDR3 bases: TGTGCCAGCAGTGAATGGGAGGGCAAGCCCCAGCATTTT. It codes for CASSEWEGKPQHF.

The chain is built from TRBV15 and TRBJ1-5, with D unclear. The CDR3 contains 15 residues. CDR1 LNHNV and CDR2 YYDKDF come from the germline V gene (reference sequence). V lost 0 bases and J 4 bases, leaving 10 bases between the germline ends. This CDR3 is CATSRDSRENQPQHF. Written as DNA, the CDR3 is TGTGCCACCAGCAGAGATAGTAGGGAAAATCAGCCCCAGCATTTT.

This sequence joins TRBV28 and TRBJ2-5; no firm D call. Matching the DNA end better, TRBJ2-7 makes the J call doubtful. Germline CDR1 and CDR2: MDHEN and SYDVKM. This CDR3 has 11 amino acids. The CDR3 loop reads CASSVSYEQYF. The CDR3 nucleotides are TGTGCCAGCAGCGTATCCTACGAGCAGTACTTC.

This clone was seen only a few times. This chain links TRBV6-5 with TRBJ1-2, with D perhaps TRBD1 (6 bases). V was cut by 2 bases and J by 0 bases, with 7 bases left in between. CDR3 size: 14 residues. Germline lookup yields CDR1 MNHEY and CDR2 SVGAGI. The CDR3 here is CASSYTGPNYGYTF. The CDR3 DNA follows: TGTGCCAGCAGTTACACAGGGCCTAACTATGGCTACACCTTC.

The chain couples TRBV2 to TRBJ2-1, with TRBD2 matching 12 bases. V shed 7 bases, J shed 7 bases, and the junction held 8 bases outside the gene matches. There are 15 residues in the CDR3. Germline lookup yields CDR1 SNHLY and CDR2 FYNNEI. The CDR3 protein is CASIRLAGGGNEQFF. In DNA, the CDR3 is TGTGCCAGCATCCGTCTAGCGGGAGGGGGGAATGAGCAGTTCTTC. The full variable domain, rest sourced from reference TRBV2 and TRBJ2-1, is EPEVTQTPSHQVTQMGQEVILRCVPISNHLYFYWYRQILGQKVEFLVSFYNNEISEKSEIFDDQFSVERPDGSNFTLKIRSTKLEDSAMYFCASIRLAGGGNEQFFGPGTRLTVL.

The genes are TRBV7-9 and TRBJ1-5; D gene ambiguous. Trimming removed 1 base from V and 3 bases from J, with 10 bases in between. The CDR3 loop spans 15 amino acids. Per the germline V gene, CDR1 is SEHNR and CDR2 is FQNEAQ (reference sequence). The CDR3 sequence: CASSLVGEANQPQHF. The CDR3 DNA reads TGTGCCAGCAGCTTAGTCGGGGAGGCCAATCAGCCCCAGCATTTT.

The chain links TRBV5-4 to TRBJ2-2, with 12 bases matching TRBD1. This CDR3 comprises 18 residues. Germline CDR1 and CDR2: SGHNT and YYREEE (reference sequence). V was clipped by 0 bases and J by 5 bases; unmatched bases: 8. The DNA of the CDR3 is TGTGCCAGCAGCTTGGGAACGGGACAGGGGGCGGGAACCGGGGAGCTGTTTTTT. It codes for CASSLGTGQGAGTGELFF.

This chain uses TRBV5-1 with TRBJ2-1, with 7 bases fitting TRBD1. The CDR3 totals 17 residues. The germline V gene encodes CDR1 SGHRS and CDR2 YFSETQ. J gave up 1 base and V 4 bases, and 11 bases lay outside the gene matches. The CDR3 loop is CASSNGDSGKSYNEQFF. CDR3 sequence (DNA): TGCGCCAGCAGCAACGGGGACAGTGGGAAATCCTACAATGAGCAGTTCTTC.

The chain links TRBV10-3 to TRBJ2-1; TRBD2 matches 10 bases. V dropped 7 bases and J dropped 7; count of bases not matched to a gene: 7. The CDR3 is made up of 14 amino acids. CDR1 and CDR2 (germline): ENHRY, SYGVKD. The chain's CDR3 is CAIMLSGGGNEQFF. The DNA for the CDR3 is TGTGCCATCATGTTGAGCGGGGGGGGAAATGAGCAGTTCTTC.

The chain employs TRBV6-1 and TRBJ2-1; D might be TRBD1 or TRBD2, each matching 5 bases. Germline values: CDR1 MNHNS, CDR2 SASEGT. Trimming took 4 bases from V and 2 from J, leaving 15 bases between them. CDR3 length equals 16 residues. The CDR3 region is CASSASWDGAYNEQFF. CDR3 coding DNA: TGTGCCAGCAGTGCCTCATGGGACGGAGCCTACAATGAGCAGTTCTTC.

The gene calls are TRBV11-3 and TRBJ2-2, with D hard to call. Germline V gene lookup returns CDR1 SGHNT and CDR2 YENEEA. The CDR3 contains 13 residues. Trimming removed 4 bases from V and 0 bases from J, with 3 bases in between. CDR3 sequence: CASSWSNTGELFF. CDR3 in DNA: TGTGCCAGCAGCTGGTCGAACACCGGGGAGCTGTTTTTT.

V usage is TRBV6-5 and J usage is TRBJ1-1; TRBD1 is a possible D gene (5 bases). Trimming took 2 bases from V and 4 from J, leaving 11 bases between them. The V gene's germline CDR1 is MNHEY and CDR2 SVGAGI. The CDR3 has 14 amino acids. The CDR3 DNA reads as TGTGCCAGCAGTTACCAGGGTGGGGGCACTGAAGCTTTCTTT. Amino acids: CASSYQGGGTEAFF.